What follows are 2 T cell receptor beta chains derived from one specimen sequenced in a study of regulatory T cells in long-lasting Graves disease. TCR beta libraries were built with iRepertoire HTBI primers and Arm-PCR of CDR3 regions. From the multiplex PCR reads, TCRdb called clonotypes with MiXCR, one entry per CDR3 protein. The sample lists about 470,000 distinct CDR3 sequences; less than 25% were seen once. As to time point: persistent/refractory GD, antithyroid drugs over 5 years with positive TRAb. The TCR library was made from RNA extracted from PBMCs. Specimen: peripheral blood mononuclear cells (PBMCs), collected when the disease was refractory, from a patient treated with antithyroid drugs. The receptors stem from a female donor with Graves disease.

The chain carries TRBV7-8 and TRBJ1-5, with unresolved D. The CDR3 sequence is 14 residues long. V lost 2 bases to trimming and J lost 5 bases, with 10 bases between them. Germline lookup yields CDR1 SGHVS and CDR2 FQNEAQ. CDR3 DNA: TGTGCCAGCAGCTTAAGAGGGTTGTATCAGCCCCAGCATTTT. Its protein is CASSLRGLYQPQHF.

This clonotype was seen a few times. This chain uses TRBV30 with TRBJ2-7; D may be TRBD1 (5 bases). The germline gives CDR1 GTSNPN, CDR2 SVGIG (reference sequence). There are 14 residues in the CDR3. Trimming shortened V by 2 bases and J by 3 bases, and 14 bases separated the two germline ends. In DNA, the CDR3 is TGTGCCTGGAGTTTCCAAACAGGTTTCTACGAGCAGTACTTC. It specifies CAWSFQTGFYEQYF.